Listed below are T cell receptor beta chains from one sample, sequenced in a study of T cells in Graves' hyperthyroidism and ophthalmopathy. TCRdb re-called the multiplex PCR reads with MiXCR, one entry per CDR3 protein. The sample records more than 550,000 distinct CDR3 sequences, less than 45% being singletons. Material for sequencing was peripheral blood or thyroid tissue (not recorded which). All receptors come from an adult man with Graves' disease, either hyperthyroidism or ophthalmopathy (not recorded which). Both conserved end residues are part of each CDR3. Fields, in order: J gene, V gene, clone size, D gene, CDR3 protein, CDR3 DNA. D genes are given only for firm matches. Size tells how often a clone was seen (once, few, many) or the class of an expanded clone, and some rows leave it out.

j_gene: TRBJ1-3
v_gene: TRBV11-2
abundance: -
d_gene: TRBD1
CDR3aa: CASILGTGSGNTIYF
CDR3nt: TGTGCCAGCATCTTGGGGACAGGGAGTGGAAACACCATATATTTT

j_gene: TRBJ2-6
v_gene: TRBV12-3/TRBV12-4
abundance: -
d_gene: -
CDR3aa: CASNRRAGANVLTF
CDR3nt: TGTGCCAGCAACAGACGGGCAGGGGCCAACGTCCTGACTTTC

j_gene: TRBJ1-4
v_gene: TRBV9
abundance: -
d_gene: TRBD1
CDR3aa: CASSSGGYSEKLFF
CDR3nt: TGTGCCAGCAGCTCAGGGGGGTACAGTGAAAAACTGTTTTTT

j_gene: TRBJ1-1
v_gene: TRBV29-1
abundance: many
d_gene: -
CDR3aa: CSVEQRLNTEAFF
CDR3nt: TGCAGCGTTGAACAGAGACTGAACACTGAAGCTTTCTTT

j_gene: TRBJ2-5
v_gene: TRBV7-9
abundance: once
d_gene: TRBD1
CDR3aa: CASSLMTGPPSETQYF
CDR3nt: TGCGCCAGCAGCCTAATGACAGGGCCCCCTTCCGAGACCCAGTACTTC

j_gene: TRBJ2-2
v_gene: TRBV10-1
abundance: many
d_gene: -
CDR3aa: CANRTKLFF
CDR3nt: TGCGCCAATAGGACGAAGCTGTTTTTT

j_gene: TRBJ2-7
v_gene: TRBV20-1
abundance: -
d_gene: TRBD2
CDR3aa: CSAKGRLAGDEQYF
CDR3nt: TGCAGTGCTAAAGGCCGACTAGCGGGAGACGAGCAGTACTTC

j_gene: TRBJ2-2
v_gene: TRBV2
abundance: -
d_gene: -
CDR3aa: CASSAGLRAGELFF
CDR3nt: TGTGCCAGCAGTGCAGGGTTGCGTGCCGGGGAGCTGTTTTTT

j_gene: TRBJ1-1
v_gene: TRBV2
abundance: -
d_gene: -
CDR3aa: CASSEFENTEAFF
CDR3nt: TGTGCCAGCAGTGAATTTGAGAACACTGAAGCTTTCTTT

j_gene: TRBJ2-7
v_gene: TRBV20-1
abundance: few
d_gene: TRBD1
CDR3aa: CSARSPGQGAYEQYF
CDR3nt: TGCAGTGCTAGATCCCCGGGACAGGGGGCTTACGAGCAGTACTTC

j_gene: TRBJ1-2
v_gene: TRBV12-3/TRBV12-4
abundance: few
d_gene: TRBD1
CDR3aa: CASGPQGRAYGYTF
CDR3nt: TGTGCCAGCGGGCCACAGGGGCGGGCCTATGGCTACACCTTC

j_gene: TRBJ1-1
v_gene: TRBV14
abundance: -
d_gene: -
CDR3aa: CASSHLGQHEAFF
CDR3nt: TGTGCCAGCAGCCACCTCGGACAGCATGAAGCTTTCTTT

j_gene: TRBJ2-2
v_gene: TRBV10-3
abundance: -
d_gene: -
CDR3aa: CASRERQVGTGELFF
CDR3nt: TGTGCCAGCAGGGAGAGGCAGGTCGGGACCGGGGAGCTGTTTTTT

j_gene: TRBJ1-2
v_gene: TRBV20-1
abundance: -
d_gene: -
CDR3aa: CSARDNQRGNTGAAVCF
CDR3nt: TGCAGTGCTAGAGATAACCAGCGGGGGAACACCGGGGCGGCCGTCTGTTTC

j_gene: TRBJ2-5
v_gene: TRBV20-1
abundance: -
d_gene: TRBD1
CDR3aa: CSAKDREETQYF
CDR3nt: TGCAGTGCTAAGGACAGGGAAGAGACCCAGTACTTC

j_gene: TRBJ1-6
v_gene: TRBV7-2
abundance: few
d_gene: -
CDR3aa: CASSFRFRAAPFSPLHF
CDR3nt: TGTGCCAGCAGCTTTAGGTTTCGGGCAGCCCCATTTTCACCCCTCCACTTT

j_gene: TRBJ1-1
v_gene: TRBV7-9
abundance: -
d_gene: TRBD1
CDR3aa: CASSRQGALGGTEAFF
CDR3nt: TGTGCCAGCAGCCGACAGGGGGCTTTGGGGGGCACTGAAGCTTTCTTT

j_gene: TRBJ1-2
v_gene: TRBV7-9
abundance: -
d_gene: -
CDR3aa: CASSSGRQSYGYTF
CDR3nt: TGTGCCAGCAGCTCCGGGAGACAGAGCTATGGCTACACCTTC

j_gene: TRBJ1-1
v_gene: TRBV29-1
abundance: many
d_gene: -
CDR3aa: CSVANGGYTEAFF
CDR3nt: TGCAGCGTCGCTAACGGGGGCTATACTGAAGCTTTCTTT

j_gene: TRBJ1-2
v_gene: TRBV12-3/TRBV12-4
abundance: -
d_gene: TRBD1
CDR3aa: CASSTTGTNYGYTF
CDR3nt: TGTGCCAGCAGTACGACAGGGACCAACTATGGCTACACCTTC

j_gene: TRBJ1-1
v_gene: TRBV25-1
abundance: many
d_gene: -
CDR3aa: CASSDPRGSWTEAFF
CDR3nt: TGTGCCAGCAGTGACCCACGGGGCAGTTGGACTGAAGCTTTCTTT

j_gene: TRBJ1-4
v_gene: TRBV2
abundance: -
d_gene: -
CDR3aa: CASSYRFTENEKLFF
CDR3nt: TGTGCCAGCAGTTACCGGTTCACAGAGAATGAAAAACTGTTTTTT

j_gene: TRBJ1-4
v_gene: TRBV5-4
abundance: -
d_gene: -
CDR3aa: CASSWGGGNEKLFF
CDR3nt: TGTGCCAGCAGCTGGGGAGGAGGTAATGAAAAACTGTTTTTT

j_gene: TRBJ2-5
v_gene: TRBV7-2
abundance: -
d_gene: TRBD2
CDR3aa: CASSRIAGGETQYF
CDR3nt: TGTGCCAGCAGCCGTATAGCGGGAGGGGAGACCCAGTACTTC

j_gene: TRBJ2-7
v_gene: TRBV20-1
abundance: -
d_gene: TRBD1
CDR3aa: CSARDSGTGAYEQYF
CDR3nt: TGCAGTGCTAGAGATTCCGGGACAGGGGCCTACGAGCAGTACTTC

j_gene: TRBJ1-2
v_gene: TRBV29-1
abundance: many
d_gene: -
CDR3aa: CSVRQADNYGYTF
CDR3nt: TGCAGCGTTCGGCAGGCAGATAACTATGGCTACACCTTC

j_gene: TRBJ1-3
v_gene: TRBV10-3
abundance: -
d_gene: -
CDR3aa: CAISTSQGTSGNTIYF
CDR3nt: TGTGCCATCAGTACCTCCCAGGGCACCTCTGGAAACACCATATATTTT

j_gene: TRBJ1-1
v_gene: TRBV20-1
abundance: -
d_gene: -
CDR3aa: CSASHQGDTEAFF
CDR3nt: TGCAGTGCTAGTCATCAGGGTGACACTGAAGCTTTCTTT

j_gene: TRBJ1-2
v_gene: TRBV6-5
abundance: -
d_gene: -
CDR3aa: CASSLKTRYTF
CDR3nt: TGTGCCAGCAGTTTGAAAACACGCTACACCTTC

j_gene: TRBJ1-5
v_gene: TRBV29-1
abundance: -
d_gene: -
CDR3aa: CSVDRTAGETQHF
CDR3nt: TGCAGCGTTGACAGGACGGCTGGCGAGACCCAGCATTTT

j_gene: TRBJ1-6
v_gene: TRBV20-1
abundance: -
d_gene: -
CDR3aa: CSARGLGGSANSPLHF
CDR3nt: TGCAGTGCTAGAGGTTTAGGAGGAAGCGCAAATTCACCCCTCCACTTT

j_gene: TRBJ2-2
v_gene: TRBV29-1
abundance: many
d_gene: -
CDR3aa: CSVEVLPGELFF
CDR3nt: TGCAGCGTTGAAGTCCTCCCCGGGGAGCTGTTTTTT

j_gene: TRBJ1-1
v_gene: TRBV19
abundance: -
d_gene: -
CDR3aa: CASSTLEEEAFF
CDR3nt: TGTGCCAGTAGTACCCTAGAGGAGGAAGCTTTCTTT

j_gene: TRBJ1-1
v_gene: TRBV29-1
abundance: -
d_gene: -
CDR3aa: CSVGLGAGNTEAFF
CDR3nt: TGCAGCGTTGGATTGGGGGCGGGGAACACTGAAGCTTTCTTT

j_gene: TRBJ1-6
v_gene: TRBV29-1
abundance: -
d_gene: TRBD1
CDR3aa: CSQGTGGVNSPLHF
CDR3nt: TGCAGCCAGGGGACAGGGGGAGTAAATTCACCCCTCCACTTT

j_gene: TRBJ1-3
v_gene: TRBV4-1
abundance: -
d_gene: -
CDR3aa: CASSLRLGSDVTIYF
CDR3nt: TGCGCCAGCAGCCTCCGACTGGGCTCGGACGTGACCATATATTTT

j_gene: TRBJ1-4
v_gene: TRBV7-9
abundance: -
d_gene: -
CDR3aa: CASSGRQSTNEKLFF
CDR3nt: TGTGCCAGCAGCGGAAGACAGTCAACTAATGAAAAACTGTTTTTT

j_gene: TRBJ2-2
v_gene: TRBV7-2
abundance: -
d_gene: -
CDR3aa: CASSPPRGRGTGELFF
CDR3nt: TGTGCCAGCAGCCCTCCTCGTGGGAGAGGGACCGGGGAGCTGTTTTTT

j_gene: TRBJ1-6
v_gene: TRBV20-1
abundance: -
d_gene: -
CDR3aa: CSDGGNSPLHF
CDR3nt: TGCAGTGACGGCGGAAATTCACCCCTCCACTTT

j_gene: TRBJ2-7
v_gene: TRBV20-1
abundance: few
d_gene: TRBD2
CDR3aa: CSASRRLAGGLGEQYF
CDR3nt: TGCAGTGCTAGTCGCCGGCTAGCGGGGGGCCTCGGTGAGCAGTACTTC

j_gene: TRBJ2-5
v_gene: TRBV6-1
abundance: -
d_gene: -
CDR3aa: CASSEGGGTQYF
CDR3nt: TGTGCCAGCAGTGAAGGGGGCGGGACCCAGTACTTC

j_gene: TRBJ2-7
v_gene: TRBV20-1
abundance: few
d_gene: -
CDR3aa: CSARRDSTYEQYF
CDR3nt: TGCAGTGCTAGGAGGGACTCCACCTACGAGCAGTACTTC

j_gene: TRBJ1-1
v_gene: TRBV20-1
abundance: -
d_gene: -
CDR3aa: CSARDSQSITTEAFF
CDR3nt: TGCAGTGCTAGAGATTCCCAAAGCATTACAACTGAAGCTTTCTTT

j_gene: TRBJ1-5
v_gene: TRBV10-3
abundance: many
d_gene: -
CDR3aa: CAISETPGNQPQHF
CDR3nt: TGTGCCATCAGTGAGACCCCAGGGAATCAGCCCCAGCATTTT

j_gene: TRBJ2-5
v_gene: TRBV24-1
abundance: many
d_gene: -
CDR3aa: CATSAPTGPQETQYF
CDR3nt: TGTGCCACCAGTGCTCCCACGGGTCCCCAAGAGACCCAGTACTTC

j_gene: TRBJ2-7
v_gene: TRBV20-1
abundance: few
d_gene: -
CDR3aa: CSARDNGISYEQYF
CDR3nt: TGCAGTGCTAGAGATAATGGTATCTCCTACGAGCAGTACTTC

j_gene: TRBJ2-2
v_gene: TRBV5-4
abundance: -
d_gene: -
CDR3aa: CASSLVGTPNTGELFF
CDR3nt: TGTGCCAGCAGCTTGGTCGGGACTCCGAACACCGGGGAGCTGTTTTTT

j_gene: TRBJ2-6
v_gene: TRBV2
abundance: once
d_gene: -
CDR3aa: CASKQGANVLTF
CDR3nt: TGTGCCAGCAAACAGGGGGCCAACGTCCTGACTTTC

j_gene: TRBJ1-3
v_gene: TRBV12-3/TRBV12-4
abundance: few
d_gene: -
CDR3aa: CASSLAGDVRNTIYF
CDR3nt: TGTGCCAGCAGTTTAGCGGGGGACGTTCGAAACACCATATATTTT

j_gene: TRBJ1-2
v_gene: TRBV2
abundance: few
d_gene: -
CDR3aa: CASSDSRRGHNYGYTF
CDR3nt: TGTGCCAGCAGTGATTCCCGGCGGGGTCATAACTATGGCTACACCTTC

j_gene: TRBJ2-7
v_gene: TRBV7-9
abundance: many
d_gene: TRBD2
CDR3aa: CASSYGAGGSYEQYF
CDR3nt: TGTGCCAGCAGTTACGGAGCGGGAGGGTCGTACGAGCAGTACTTC

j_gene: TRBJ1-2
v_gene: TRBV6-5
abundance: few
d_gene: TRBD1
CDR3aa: CASSTKGTGIYGYTF
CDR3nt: TGTGCCAGCAGTACCAAAGGGACAGGGATCTATGGCTACACCTTC

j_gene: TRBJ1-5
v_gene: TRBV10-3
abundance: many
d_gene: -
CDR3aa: CASSLSPGNQPQHF
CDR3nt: TGTGCCAGCAGCTTAAGTCCTGGCAATCAGCCCCAGCATTTT

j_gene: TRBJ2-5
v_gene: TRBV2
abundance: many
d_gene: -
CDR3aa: CATSGELWETQYF
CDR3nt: TGTGCCACCAGTGGGGAGCTCTGGGAGACCCAGTACTTC